This T cell receptor beta chain was captured in a study of blood T cell repertoires in COVID-19. Study-level information: The samples span acute and convalescent COVID-19 from the United States, Italy and Spain.

The CDR3 runs 18 residues. CDR1 and CDR2 from the germline V gene are SGHRS and YFSETQ. Trimming removed 0 bases at V and 2 bases at J, with 20 bases between. Source study methods: Amplified reference gene primers provided the basis for estimating nucleated cell counts. Libraries were prepared by immunoSEQ multiplex PCR; TCRdb keeps only in-frame clonotypes and omits some of them. The D gene and trimming were derived from the DNA, and the V and J assignments and clone size from that table. The table shows over 30,000 clones, with 75% to 90% occurring only once. The chain employs TRBV5-1 and TRBJ1-1; no reliable D call. Sequencing input: peripheral blood. This sequence originates from an older man with active COVID-19. The CDR3 sequence: CASSLARGRRDSNTEAFF. The CDR3 bases are TGCGCCAGCAGCTTGGCCCGGGGTAGACGGGATAGTAACACTGAAGCTTTCTTT.